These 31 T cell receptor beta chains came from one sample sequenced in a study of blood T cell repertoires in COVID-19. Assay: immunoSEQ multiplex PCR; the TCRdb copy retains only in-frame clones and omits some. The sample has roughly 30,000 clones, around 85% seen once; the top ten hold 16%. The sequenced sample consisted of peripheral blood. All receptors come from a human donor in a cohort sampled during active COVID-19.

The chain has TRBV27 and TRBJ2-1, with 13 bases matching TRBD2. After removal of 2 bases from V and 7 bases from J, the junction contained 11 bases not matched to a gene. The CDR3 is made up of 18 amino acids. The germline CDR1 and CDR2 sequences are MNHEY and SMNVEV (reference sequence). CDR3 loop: CASSLLSPLLAGGNEQFF. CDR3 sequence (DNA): TGTGCCAGCAGTTTACTGTCCCCTTTACTAGCGGGAGGGAATGAGCAGTTCTTC.

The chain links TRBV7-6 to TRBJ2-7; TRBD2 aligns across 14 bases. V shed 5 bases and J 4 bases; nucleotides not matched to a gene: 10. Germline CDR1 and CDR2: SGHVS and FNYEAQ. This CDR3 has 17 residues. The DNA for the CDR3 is TGTGCCAGCAGCCGTTACCCGGGACTAGCGGGGGAATACGAGCAGTACTTC. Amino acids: CASSRYPGLAGEYEQYF. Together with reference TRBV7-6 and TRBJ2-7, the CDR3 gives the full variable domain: GAGVSQSPRYKVTKRGQDVALRCDPISGHVSLYWYRQALGQGPEFLTYFNYEAQQDKSGLPNDRFSAERPEGSISTLTIQRTEQRDSAMYRCASSRYPGLAGEYEQYFGPGTRLTVT.

The CDR3 reads CASSRTDINTEAFF. As DNA, the CDR3 is TGTGCCAGCAGCAGGACAGATATTAACACTGAAGCTTTCTTT. This chain uses TRBV2 with TRBJ1-1; possibly TRBD1 for D (6 bases). Germline CDR1 and CDR2: SNHLY and FYNNEI. This CDR3 is built from 14 residues. Trimming cost V 6 bases and J 2 bases, with 13 bases left between them.

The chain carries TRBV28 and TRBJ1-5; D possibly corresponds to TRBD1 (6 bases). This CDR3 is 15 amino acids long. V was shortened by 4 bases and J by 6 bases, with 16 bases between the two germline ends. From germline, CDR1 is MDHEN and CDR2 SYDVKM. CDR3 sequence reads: CASSSAAQGIQPQHF. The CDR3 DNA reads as TGTGCCAGCAGTTCCGCGGCCCAGGGGATTCAGCCCCAGCATTTT.

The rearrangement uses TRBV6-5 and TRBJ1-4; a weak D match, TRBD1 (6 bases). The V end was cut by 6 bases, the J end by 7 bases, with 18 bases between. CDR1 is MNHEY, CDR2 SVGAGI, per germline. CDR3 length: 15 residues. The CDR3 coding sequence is TGTGCCAGCAGCCGCGGGGGCAGGGAGTTTGAAAAACTGTTTTTT. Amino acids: CASSRGGREFEKLFF.

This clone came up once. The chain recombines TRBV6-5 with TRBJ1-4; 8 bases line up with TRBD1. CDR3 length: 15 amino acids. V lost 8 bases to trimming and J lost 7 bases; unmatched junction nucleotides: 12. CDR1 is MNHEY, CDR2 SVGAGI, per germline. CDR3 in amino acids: CASSQPQGAGEKLFF. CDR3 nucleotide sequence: TGTGCCAGCTCTCAACCCCAGGGGGCAGGTGAAAAACTGTTTTTT.

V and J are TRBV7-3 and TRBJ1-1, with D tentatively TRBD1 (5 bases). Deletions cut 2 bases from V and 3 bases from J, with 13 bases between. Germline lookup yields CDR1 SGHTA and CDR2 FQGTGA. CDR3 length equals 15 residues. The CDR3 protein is CASSLRGVEYTEAFF. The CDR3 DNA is TGTGCCAGCAGCTTACGGGGGGTGGAGTACACTGAAGCTTTCTTT.

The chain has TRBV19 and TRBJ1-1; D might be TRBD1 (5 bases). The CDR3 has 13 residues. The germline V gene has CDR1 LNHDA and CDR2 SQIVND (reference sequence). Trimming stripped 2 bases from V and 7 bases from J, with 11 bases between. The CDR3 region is CASSIHGQGEAFF. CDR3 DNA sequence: TGTGCCAGTAGTATACACGGGCAGGGTGAAGCTTTCTTT.

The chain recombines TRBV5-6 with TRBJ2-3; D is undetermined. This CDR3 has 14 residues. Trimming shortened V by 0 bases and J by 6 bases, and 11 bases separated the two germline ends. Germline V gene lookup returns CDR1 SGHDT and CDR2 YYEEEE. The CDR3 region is CASSLGVLPDTQYF. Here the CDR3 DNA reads TGTGCCAGCAGCTTGGGCGTTTTGCCGGATACGCAGTATTTT. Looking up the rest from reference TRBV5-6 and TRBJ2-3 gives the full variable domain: DAGVTQSPTHLIKTRGQQVTLRCSPKSGHDTVSWYQQALGQGPQFIFQYYEEEERQRGNFPDRFSGHQFPNYSSELNVNALLLGDSALYLCASSLGVLPDTQYFGPGTRLTVL.

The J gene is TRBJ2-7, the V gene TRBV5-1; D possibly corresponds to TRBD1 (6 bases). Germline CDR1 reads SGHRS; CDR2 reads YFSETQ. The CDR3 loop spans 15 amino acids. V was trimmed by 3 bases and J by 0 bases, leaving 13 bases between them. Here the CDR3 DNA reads TGCGCCAGCAGCTGGATGACAGGTCCCTCCTACGAGCAGTACTTC. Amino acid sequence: CASSWMTGPSYEQYF.

This CDR3 is CASSLGHRGISYEQYF. CDR3 DNA: TGTGCCAGCAGCTTAGGCCATCGCGGGATTTCCTACGAGCAGTACTTC. J is TRBJ2-7 and V is TRBV7-8; D perhaps matches TRBD2 (6 bases). Trimming shortened V by 1 base and J by 1 base, and 14 bases separated the two germline ends. The CDR3 extends over 16 amino acids. CDR1 is SGHVS and CDR2 is FQNEAQ in the germline V gene.

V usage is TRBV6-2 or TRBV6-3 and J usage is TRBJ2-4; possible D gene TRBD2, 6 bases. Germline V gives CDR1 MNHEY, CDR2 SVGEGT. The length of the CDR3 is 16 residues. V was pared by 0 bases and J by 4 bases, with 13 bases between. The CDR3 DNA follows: TGTGCCAGCAGTTACTCTTCGGGAGAGGCTAAAAACATTCAGTACTTC. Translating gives CASSYSSGEAKNIQYF.

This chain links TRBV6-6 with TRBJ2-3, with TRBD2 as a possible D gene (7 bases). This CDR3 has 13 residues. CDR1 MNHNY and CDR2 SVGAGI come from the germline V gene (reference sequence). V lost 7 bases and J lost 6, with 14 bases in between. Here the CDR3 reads CASTPGGMDTQYF. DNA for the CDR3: TGTGCCAGCACCCCGGGGGGCATGGATACGCAGTATTTT.

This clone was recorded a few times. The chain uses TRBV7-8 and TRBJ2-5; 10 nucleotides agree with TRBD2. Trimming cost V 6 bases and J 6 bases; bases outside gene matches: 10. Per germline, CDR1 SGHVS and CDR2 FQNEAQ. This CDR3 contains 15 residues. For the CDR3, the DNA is TGTGCCAGCAGACCCGGGGCGGGACTAGCGAAGACCCAGTACTTC. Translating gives CASRPGAGLAKTQYF.

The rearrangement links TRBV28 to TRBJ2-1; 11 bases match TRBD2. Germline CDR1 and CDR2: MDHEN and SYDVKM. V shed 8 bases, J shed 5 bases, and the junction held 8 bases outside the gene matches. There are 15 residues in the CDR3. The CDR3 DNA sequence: TGTGCCAGCGGGGCTAGCGGGAGGTCACACAATGAGCAGTTCTTC. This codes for CASGASGRSHNEQFF.

The CDR3 coding sequence is TGTGCCAGCAGCCAGGGGGATCTGCCCCAGCATTTT. This sequence encodes CASSQGDLPQHF. J is TRBJ1-5 and V is TRBV12-3 or TRBV12-4, with TRBD1 matching 7 bases. This CDR3 has 12 amino acids. The V and J ends lost 6 bases and 9 bases, in that order; junction bases with no gene match: 5.

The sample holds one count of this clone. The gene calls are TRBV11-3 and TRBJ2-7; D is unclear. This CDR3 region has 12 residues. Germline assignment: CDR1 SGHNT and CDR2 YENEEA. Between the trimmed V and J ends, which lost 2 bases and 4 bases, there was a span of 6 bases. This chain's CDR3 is CASSLTGYEQYF. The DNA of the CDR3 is TGTGCCAGCAGCTTAACCGGTTACGAGCAGTACTTC.

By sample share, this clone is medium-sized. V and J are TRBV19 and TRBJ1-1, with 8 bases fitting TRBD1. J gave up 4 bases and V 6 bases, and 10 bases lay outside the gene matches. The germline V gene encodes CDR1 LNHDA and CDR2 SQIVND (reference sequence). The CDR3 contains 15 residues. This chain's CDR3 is CASRPTSTGGTEAFF. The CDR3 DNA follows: TGTGCCAGTAGGCCCACCTCAACAGGGGGCACTGAAGCTTTCTTT.

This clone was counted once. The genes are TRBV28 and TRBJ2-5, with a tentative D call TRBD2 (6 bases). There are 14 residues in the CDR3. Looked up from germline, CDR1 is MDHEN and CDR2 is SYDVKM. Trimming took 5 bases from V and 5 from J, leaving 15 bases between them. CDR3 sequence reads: CASSPAGSGETQYF. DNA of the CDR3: TGTGCCAGCAGTCCCGCGGGGAGCGGGGAGACCCAGTACTTC.

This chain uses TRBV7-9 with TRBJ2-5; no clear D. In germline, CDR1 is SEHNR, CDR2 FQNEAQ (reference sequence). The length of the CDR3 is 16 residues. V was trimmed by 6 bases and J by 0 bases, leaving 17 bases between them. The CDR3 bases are TGTGCCAGCAGTGGGCAGCCACCTCCGTACCAAGAGACCCAGTACTTC. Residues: CASSGQPPPYQETQYF.

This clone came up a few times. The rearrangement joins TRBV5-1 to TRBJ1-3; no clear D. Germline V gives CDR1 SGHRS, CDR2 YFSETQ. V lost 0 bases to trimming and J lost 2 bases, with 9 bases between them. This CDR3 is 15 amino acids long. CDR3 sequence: CASSLGGVTGNTIYF. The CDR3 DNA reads TGCGCCAGCAGCTTGGGGGGAGTCACTGGAAACACCATATATTTT.

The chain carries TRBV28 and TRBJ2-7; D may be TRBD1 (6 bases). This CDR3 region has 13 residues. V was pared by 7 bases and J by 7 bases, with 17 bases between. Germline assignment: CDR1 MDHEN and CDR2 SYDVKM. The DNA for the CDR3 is TGTGCCAGCACAAGTTACAGGGATAGGGAGCAGTACTTC. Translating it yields CASTSYRDREQYF.

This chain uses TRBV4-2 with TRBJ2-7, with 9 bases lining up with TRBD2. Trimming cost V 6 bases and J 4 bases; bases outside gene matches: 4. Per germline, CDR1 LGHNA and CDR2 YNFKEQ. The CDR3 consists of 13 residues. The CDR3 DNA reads TGTGCCAGCAGGGGGGCGGGAGGGTACGAGCAGTACTTC. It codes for CASRGAGGYEQYF.

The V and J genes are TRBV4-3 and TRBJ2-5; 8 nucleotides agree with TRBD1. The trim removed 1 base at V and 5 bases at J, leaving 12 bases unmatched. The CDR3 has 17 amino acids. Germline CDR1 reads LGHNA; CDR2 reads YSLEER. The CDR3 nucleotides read TGCGCCAGCAGCCAAGGAACTTACAGGGGGTCGCGGGAGACCCAGTACTTC. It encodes CASSQGTYRGSRETQYF.

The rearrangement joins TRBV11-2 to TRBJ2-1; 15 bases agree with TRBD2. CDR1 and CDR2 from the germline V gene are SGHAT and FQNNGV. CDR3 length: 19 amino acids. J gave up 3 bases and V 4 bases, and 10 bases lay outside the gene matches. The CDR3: CASSSTGLAGGILYNEQFF. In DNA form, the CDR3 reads TGTGCCAGCAGCTCAACCGGACTAGCGGGAGGGATCCTCTACAATGAGCAGTTCTTC.

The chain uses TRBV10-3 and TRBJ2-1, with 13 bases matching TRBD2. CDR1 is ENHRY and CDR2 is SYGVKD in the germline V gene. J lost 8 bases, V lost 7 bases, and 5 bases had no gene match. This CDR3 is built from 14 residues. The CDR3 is CAITTSGRVDEQFF. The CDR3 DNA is TGTGCCATCACTACTAGCGGGAGGGTAGATGAGCAGTTCTTC.

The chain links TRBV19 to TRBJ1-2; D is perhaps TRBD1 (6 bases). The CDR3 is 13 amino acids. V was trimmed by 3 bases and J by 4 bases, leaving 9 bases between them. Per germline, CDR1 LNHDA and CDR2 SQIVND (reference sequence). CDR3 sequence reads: CASSIGRGYGYTF. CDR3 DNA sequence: TGTGCCAGTAGTATCGGCAGGGGCTATGGCTACACCTTC.

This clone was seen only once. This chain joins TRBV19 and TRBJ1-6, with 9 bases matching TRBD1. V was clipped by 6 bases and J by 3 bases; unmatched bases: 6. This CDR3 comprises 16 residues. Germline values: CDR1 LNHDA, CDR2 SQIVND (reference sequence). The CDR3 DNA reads TGTGCCAGTAGGGGGGGACAGGGACTCTATAATTCACCCCTCCACTTT. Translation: CASRGGQGLYNSPLHF.

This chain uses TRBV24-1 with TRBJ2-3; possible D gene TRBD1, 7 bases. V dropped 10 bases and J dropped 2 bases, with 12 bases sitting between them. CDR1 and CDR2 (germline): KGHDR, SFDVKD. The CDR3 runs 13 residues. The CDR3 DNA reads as TGTGCCACGGAGGGACAGATCACAGATACGCAGTATTTT. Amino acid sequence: CATEGQITDTQYF.

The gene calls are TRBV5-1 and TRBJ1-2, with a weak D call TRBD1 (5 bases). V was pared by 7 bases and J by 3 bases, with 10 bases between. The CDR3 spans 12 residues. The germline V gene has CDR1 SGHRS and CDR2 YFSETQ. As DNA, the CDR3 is TGCGCCAGCGGCGCAGGGCACTATGGCTACACCTTC. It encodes CASGAGHYGYTF.

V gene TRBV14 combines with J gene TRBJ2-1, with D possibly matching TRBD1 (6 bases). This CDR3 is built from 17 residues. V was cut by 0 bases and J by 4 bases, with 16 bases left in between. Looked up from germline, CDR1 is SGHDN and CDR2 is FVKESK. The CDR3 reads CASSQDWSRGRYNEQFF. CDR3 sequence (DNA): TGTGCCAGCAGCCAAGATTGGAGCAGGGGAAGGTACAATGAGCAGTTCTTC.